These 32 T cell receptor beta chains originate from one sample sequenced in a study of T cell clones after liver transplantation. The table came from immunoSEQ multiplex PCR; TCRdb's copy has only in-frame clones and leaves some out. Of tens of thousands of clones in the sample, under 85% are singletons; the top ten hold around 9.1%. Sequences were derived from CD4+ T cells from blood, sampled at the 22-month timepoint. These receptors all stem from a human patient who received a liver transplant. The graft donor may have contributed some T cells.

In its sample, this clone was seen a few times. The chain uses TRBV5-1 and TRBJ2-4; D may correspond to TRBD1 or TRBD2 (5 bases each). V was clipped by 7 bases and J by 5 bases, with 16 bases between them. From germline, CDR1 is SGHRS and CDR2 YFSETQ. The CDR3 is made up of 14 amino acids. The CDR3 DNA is TGCGCCAGCCGCTCGTGGGGGTCAGAAAACATTCAGTACTTC. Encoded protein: CASRSWGSENIQYF.

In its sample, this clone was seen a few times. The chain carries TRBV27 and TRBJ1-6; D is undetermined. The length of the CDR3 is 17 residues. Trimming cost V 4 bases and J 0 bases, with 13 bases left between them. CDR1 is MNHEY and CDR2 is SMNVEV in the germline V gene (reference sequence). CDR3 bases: TGTGCCAGCAGTTCATCCCTCAGGAGCTCCTATAATTCACCCCTCCACTTT. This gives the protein CASSSSLRSSYNSPLHF.

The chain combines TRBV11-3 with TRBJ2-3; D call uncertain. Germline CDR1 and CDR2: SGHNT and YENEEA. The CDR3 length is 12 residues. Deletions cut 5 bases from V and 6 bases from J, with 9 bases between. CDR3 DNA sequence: TGTGCCAGCAGCATCTACGGGGATACGCAGTATTTT. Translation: CASSIYGDTQYF.

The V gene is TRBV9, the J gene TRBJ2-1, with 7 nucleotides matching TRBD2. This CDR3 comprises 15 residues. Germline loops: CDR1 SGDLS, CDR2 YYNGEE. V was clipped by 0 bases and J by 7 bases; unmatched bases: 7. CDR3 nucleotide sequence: TGTGCCAGCAGCGTAGAGCGGGGTATCGTAAATGAGCAGTTCTTC. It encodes CASSVERGIVNEQFF.

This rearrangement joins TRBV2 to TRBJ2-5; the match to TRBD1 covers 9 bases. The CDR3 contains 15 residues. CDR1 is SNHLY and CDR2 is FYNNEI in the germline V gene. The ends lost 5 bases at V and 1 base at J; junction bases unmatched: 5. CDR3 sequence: CASSRTGASQETQYF. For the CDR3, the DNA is TGTGCCAGCAGTCGGACAGGGGCGAGCCAAGAGACCCAGTACTTC. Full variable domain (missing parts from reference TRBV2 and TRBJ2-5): EPEVTQTPSHQVTQMGQEVILRCVPISNHLYFYWYRQILGQKVEFLVSFYNNEISEKSEIFDDQFSVERPDGSNFTLKIRSTKLEDSAMYFCASSRTGASQETQYFGPGTRLLVL.

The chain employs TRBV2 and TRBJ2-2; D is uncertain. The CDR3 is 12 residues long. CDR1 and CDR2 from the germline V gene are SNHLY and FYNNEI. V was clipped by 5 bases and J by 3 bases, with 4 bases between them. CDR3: CASSPDTGELFF. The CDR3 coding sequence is TGTGCCAGCAGTCCCGACACCGGGGAGCTGTTTTTT.

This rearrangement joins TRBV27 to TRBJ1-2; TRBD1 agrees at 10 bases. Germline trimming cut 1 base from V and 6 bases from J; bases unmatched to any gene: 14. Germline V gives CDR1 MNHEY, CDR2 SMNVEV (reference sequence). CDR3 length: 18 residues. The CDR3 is CASSLWPGLGGTGDGYTF. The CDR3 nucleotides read TGTGCCAGCAGTTTATGGCCGGGGTTGGGAGGGACAGGGGATGGCTACACCTTC.

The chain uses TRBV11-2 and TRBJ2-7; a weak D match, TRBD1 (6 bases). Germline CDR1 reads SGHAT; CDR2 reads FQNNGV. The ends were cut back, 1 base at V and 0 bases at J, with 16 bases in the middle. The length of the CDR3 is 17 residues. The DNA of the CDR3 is TGTGCCAGCAGCTTAGTTCCGAGGGACAAGAGCTCCTACGAGCAGTACTTC. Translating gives CASSLVPRDKSSYEQYF.

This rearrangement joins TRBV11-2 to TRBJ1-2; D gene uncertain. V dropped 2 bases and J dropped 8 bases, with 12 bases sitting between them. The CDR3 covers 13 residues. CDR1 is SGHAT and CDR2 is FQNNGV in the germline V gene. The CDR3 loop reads CASSLSEGEGYTF. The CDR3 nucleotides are TGTGCCAGCAGCTTATCTGAGGGAGAGGGCTACACCTTC. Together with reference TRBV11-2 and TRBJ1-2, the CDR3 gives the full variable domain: EAGVAQSPRYKIIEKRQSVAFWCNPISGHATLYWYQQILGQGPKLLIQFQNNGVVDDSQLPKDRFSAERLKGVDSTLKIQPAKLEDSAVYLCASSLSEGEGYTFGSGTRLTVV.

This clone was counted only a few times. The DNA for the CDR3 is TGTGCCAGCAGCCAGAGGGGGGGACAGGGACAAGAGACCCAGTACTTC. It specifies CASSQRGGQGQETQYF. The genes are TRBV7-6 and TRBJ2-5; 9 bases match TRBD1. Trimming removed 5 bases from V and 2 bases from J; junction bases left unmatched: 9. The CDR3 covers 16 residues. Germline V gives CDR1 SGHVS, CDR2 FNYEAQ.

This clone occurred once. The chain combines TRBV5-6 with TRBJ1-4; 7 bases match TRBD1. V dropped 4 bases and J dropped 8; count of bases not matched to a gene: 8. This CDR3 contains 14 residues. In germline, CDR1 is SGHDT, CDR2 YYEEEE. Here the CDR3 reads CASSRQGLREKLFF. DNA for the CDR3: TGTGCCAGCAGCCGACAGGGATTGAGGGAAAAACTGTTTTTT.

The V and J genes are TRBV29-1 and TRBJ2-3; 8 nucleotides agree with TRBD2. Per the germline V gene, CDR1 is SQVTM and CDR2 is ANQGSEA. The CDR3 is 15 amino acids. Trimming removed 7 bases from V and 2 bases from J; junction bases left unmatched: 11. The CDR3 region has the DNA TGCAGCGCCCCACCGGGGGGGCAGACCACAGATACGCAGTATTTT. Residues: CSAPPGGQTTDTQYF.

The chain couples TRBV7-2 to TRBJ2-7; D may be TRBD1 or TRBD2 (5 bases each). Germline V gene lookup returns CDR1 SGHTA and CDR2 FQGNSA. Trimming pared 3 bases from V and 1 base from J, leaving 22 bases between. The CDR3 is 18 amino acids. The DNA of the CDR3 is TGTGCCAGCAGCTTGGGACCCTCGGGACGGACACTATCCTACGAGCAGTACTTC. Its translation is CASSLGPSGRTLSYEQYF.

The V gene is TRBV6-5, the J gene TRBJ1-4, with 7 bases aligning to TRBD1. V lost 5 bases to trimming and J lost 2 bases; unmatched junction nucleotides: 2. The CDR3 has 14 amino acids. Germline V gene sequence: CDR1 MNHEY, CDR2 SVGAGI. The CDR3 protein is CASSPTGTNEKLFF. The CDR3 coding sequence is TGTGCCAGCAGTCCGACAGGGACTAATGAAAAACTGTTTTTT.

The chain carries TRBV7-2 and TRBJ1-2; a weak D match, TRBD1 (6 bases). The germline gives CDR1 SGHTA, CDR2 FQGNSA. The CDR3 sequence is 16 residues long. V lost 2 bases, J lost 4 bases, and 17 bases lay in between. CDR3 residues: CASSLTFGGQGYGYTF. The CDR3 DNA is TGTGCCAGCAGCTTAACATTCGGGGGGCAAGGCTATGGCTACACCTTC.

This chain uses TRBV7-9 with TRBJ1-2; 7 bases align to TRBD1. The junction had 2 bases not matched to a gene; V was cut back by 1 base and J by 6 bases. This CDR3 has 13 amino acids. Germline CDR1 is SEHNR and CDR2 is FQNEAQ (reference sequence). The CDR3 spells CASSLEGADGYTF. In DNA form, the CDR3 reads TGTGCCAGCAGCTTAGAGGGGGCAGATGGCTACACCTTC.

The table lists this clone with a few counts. The CDR3 sequence is CASSLQWSGRPSYNEQFF. DNA for the CDR3: TGTGCCAGCAGCTTACAATGGAGCGGGCGCCCTTCCTACAATGAGCAGTTCTTC. This sequence joins TRBV7-2 and TRBJ2-1; D might be TRBD2 (6 bases). Looked up from germline, CDR1 is SGHTA and CDR2 is FQGNSA. The V end was cut by 2 bases, the J end by 1 base, with 18 bases between. The CDR3 consists of 18 residues. Drawing the rest from reference TRBV7-2 and TRBJ2-1, the complete variable domain is GAGVSQSPSNKVTEKGKDVELRCDPISGHTALYWYRQSLGQGLEFLIYFQGNSAPDKSGLPSDRFSAERTGGSVSTLTIQRTQQEDSAVYLCASSLQWSGRPSYNEQFFGPGTRLTVL.

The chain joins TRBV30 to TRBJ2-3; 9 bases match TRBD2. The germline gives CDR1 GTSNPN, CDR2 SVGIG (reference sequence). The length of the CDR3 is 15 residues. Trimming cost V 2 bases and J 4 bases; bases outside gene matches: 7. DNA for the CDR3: TGTGCCTGGAGTCTAGTAGCGGGGGCCTCAGATACGCAGTATTTT. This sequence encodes CAWSLVAGASDTQYF.

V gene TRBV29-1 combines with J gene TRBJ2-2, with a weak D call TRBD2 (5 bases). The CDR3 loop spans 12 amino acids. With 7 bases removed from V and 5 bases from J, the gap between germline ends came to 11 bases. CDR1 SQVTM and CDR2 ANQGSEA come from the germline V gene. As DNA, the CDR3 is TGCAGCGCCTCCCGAGGGACCGGGGAGCTGTTTTTT. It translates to CSASRGTGELFF.

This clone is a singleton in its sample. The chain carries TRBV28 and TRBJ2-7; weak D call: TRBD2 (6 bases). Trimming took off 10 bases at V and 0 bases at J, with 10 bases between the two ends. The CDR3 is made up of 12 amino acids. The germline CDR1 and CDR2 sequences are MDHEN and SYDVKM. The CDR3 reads CATVSGSYEQYF. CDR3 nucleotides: TGTGCCACCGTTAGCGGCTCCTACGAGCAGTACTTC.

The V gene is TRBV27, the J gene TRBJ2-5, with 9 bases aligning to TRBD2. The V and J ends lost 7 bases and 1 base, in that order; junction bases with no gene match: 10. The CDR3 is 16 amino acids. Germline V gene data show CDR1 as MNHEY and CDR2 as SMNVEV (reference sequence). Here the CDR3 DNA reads TGTGCCAGCAAGGGTTTGGGGACTAGCTCCCAAGAGACCCAGTACTTC. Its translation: CASKGLGTSSQETQYF.

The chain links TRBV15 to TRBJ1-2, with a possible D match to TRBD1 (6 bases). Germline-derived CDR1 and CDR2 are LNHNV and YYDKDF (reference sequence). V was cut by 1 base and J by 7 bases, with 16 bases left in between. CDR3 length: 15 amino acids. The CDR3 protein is CATSRVVRRGSGYTF. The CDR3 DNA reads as TGTGCCACCAGCAGAGTAGTCCGCAGGGGATCTGGCTACACCTTC.

The CDR3 bases are TGTGCCACCAGCAGGACCTCCGTACGGGGAGGGACCGGGGAGCTGTTTTTT. Its protein product is CATSRTSVRGGTGELFF. This chain links TRBV15 with TRBJ2-2; 7 bases are shared with TRBD2. With V trimmed by 3 bases and J by 5 bases, 12 bases remained unmatched. The CDR3 covers 17 residues. Per the germline V gene, CDR1 is LNHNV and CDR2 is YYDKDF (reference sequence).

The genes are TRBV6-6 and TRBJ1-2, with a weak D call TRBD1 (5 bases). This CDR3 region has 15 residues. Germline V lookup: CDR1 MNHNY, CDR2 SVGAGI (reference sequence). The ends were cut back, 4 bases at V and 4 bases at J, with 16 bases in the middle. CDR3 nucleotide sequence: TGTGCCAGCAGTTCCGCCGAGGGGAGGGGCTATGGCTACACCTTC. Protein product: CASSSAEGRGYGYTF.

In nucleotides, the CDR3 is TGTGCCAGCACCCCGGGGCAGAGCTTCTATGGCTACACCTTC. Translating gives CASTPGQSFYGYTF. This chain uses TRBV28 with TRBJ1-2; tentatively, D is TRBD1 (5 bases). The CDR3 spans 14 residues. The V end was cut by 7 bases, the J end by 4 bases, with 16 bases between. CDR1 and CDR2 from the germline V gene are MDHEN and SYDVKM.

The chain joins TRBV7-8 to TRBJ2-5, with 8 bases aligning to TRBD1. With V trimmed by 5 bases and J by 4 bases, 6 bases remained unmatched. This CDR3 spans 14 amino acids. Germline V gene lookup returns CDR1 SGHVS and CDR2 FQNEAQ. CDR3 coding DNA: TGTGCCAGCAGCCTCAGGGGGCGCGGAGAGACCCAGTACTTC. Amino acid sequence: CASSLRGRGETQYF.

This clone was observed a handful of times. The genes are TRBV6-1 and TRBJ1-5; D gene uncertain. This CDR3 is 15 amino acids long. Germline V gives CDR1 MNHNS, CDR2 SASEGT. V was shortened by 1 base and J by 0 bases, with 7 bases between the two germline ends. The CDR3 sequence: CASSEGLNSNQPQHF. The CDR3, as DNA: TGTGCCAGCAGTGAAGGATTGAATAGCAATCAGCCCCAGCATTTT.

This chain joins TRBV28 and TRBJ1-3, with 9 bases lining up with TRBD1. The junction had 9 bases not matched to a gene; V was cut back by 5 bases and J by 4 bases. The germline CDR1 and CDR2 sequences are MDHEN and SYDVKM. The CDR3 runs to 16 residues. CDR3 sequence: CASSPGQGALGNTIYF. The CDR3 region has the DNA TGTGCCAGCAGTCCGGGACAGGGAGCTCTCGGAAACACCATATATTTT.

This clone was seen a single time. The CDR3 loop reads CASSRQAEQFF. The CDR3 coding sequence is TGTGCCAGCAGTAGACAGGCTGAGCAGTTCTTC. This chain joins TRBV5-6 and TRBJ2-1; possibly TRBD1 for D (6 bases). Per germline, CDR1 SGHDT and CDR2 YYEEEE. V lost 5 bases and J 9 bases, leaving 9 bases between the germline ends. This CDR3 contains 11 residues. Looking up the rest from reference TRBV5-6 and TRBJ2-1 gives the full variable domain: DAGVTQSPTHLIKTRGQQVTLRCSPKSGHDTVSWYQQALGQGPQFIFQYYEEEERQRGNFPDRFSGHQFPNYSSELNVNALLLGDSALYLCASSRQAEQFFGPGTRLTVL.

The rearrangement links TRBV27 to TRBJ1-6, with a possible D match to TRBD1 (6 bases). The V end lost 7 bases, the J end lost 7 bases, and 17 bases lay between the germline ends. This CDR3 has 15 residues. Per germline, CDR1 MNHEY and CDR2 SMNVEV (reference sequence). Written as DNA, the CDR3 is TGTGCCAGCACCTCAAAGGGACAAGGAAATTCACCCCTCCACTTT. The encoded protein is CASTSKGQGNSPLHF.

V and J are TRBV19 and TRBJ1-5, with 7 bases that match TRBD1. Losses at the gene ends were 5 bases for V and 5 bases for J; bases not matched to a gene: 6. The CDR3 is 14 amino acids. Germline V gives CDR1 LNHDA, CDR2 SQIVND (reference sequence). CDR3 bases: TGTGCCAGTAGTCCACAGGGGAACCATCAGCCCCAGCATTTT. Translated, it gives CASSPQGNHQPQHF. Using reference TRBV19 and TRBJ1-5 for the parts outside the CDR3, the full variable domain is DGGITQSPKYLFRKEGQNVTLSCEQNLNHDAMYWYRQDPGQGLRLIYYSQIVNDFQKGDIAEGYSVSREKKESFPLTVTSAQKNPTAFYLCASSPQGNHQPQHFGDGTRLSIL.

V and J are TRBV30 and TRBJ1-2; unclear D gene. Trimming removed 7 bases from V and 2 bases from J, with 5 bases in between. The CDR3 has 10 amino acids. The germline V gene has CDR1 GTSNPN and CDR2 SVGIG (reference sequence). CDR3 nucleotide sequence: TGTGCCTACAAAAACTATGGCTACACCTTC. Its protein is CAYKNYGYTF.